This T cell receptor beta chain was captured in a study of shared clonotypes between healthy human individuals. About the study: For every donor, three CD4 naive, three CD4 memory, two CD8 naive and one CD8 memory plates were used. Study-wide points: Only blood was sampled, and tissue TCR repertoires likely differ from blood ones. Incomplete sequencing of sorted subsets was indicated by rarefaction despite large depth.

The V gene's germline CDR1 is SGHRS and CDR2 YFSETQ. The CDR3 covers 16 residues. J gave up 5 bases and V 3 bases, and 7 bases lay outside the gene matches. Sequencing used immunoSEQ multiplex PCR; TCRdb keeps in-frame clones, though not all of them. The data contain about a million clones, 65% to 80% of them singletons. Of note for this clone: Its antigen is unknown.

The source of this sequence is a man between 18 and 35 years old in good health. The chain joins TRBV5-1 to TRBJ2-3, with 12 bases fitting TRBD2. The source material was memory CD4+ T cells sorted from blood. Subset given: CD45RA-negative fraction. The CDR3, as DNA: TGCGCCAGCAGCTCCCGACTAGCGGGAGTGATAGATACGCAGTATTTT. Residues: CASSSRLAGVIDTQYF.